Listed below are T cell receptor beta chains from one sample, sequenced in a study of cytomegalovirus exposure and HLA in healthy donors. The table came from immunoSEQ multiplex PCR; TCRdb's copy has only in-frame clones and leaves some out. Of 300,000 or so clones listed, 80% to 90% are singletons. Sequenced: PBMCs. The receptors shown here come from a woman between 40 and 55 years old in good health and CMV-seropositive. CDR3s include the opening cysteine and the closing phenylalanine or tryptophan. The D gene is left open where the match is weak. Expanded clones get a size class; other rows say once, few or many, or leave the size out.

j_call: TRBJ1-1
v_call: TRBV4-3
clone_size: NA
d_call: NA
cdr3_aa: CASSTVYANTEAFF
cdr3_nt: TGCGCCAGCAGCACGGTCTACGCGAACACTGAAGCTTTCTTT

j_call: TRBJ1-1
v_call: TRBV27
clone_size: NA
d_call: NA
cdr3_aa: CASSLSGGVTEAFF
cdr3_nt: TGTGCCAGCAGTTTATCTGGAGGGGTTACTGAAGCTTTCTTT

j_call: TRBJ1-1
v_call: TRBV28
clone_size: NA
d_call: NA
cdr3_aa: CASSFRRTEAFF
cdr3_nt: TGTGCCAGCAGTTTCAGGAGGACTGAAGCTTTCTTT

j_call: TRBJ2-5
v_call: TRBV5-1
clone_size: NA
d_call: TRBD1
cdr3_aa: CASSFSGQGQETQYF
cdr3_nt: TGCGCCAGCAGCTTCTCGGGACAGGGGCAAGAGACCCAGTACTTC

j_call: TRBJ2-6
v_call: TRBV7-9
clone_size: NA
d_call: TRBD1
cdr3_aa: CASSFGTGAGANVLTF
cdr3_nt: TGTGCCAGCAGCTTCGGGACAGGGGCTGGGGCCAACGTCCTGACTTTC

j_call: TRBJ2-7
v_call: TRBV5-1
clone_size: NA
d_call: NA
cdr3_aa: CASSLAPGGEQYF
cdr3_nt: TGCGCCAGCAGCTTGGCTCCCGGGGGAGAGCAGTACTTC

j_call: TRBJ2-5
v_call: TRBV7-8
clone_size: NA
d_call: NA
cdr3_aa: CASSSTWTIYQETQYF
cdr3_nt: TGTGCCAGCAGCTCAACCTGGACAATATACCAAGAGACCCAGTACTTC

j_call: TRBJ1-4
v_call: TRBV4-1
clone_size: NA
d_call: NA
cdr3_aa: CASSQQGLTNEKLFF
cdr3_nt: TGCGCCAGCAGCCAACAGGGTTTAACTAATGAAAAACTGTTTTTT

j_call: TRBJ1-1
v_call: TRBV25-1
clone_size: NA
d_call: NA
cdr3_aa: CASSEPGQLNTEAFF
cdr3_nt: TGTGCCAGCAGTGAACCAGGCCAGCTGAACACTGAAGCTTTCTTT

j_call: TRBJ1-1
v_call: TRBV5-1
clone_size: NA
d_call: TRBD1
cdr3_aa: CASSEGQAGNTEAFF
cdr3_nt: TGCGCCAGCAGCGAAGGACAGGCGGGGAACACTGAAGCTTTCTTT

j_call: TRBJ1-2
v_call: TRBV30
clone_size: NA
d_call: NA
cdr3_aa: CASYIPSGAGGYTF
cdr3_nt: TGTGCCTCTTATATACCCTCAGGGGCAGGCGGCTACACCTTC

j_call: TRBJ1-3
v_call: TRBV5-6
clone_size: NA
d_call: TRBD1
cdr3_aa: CATTGRSGNTIYF
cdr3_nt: TGTGCCACGACAGGGAGATCCGGAAACACCATATATTTT

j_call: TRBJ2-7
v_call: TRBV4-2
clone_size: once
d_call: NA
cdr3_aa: CASSHGDMGDYEQYF
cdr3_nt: TGTGCCAGCAGCCACGGCGATATGGGAGACTACGAGCAGTACTTC

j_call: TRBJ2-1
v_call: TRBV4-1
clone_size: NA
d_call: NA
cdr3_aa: CASSQDLGGELFF
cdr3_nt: TGCGCCAGCAGCCAAGATCTAGGGGGGGAGTTGTTCTTC

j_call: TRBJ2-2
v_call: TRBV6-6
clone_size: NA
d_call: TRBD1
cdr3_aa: CASSLLQGTGELFF
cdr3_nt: TGTGCCAGCAGCTTACTACAGGGGACCGGGGAGCTGTTTTTT

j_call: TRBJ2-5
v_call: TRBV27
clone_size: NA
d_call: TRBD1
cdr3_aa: CASSSLPRQGLGETQYF
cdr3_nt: TGTGCCAGCAGTTCTCTCCCTCGACAGGGGCTTGGGGAGACCCAGTACTTC

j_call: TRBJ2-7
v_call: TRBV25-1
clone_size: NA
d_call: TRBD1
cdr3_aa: CASSRTGFYEQYF
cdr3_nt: TGTGCCAGCAGTCGGACAGGCTTCTACGAGCAGTACTTC

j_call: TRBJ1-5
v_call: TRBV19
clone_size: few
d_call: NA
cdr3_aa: CASHNRDGGNQPQHF
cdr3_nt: TGTGCCAGTCATAACCGGGACGGGGGAAATCAGCCCCAGCATTTT

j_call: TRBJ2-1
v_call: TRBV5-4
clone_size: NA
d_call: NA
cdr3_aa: CASSLAGASYNEQFF
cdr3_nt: TGTGCCAGCAGCTTGGCTGGGGCCTCCTACAATGAGCAGTTCTTC

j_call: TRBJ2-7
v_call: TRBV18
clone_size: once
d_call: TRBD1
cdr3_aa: CASSTDRAEQYF
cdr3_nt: TGTGCCAGCTCAACGGACAGGGCCGAGCAGTACTTC

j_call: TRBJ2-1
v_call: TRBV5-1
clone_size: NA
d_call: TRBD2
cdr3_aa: CASSFEASGSLGNEQFF
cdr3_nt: TGCGCCAGCAGCTTCGAGGCTAGCGGGAGTTTGGGGAATGAGCAGTTCTTC

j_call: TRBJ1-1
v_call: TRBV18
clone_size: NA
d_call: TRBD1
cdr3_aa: CASSEDRSTEAFF
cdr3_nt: TGTGCCAGCTCAGAGGACAGGAGCACTGAAGCTTTCTTT

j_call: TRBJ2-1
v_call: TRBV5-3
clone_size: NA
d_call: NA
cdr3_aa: CARSLTGINEQFF
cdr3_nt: TGTGCCAGAAGCTTGACAGGGATTAATGAGCAGTTCTTC